One and the same sample provided the 29 T cell receptor beta chains below, sequenced in a study of blood T cell repertoires in COVID-19. Clones were read by immunoSEQ multiplex PCR, and TCRdb kept only the in-frame ones, dropping some. Of approximately 220,000 clones detected, 80% appear once; the ten largest clones hold 6.5% to 9%. The sample was PBMCs or T cells enriched from blood (not recorded which). Receptor source: a middle-aged woman with acute COVID-19.

The chain links TRBV19 to TRBJ2-7; tentatively, D is TRBD1 (6 bases). Germline CDR1 and CDR2: LNHDA and SQIVND (reference sequence). Trimming pared 2 bases from V and 6 bases from J, leaving 14 bases between. This CDR3 contains 14 residues. The CDR3 here is CASSIQGIGREQYF. The DNA for the CDR3 is TGTGCCAGTAGTATACAGGGGATCGGGCGCGAGCAGTACTTC.

This clone turned up a few times. The chain recombines TRBV19 with TRBJ2-1, with 7 bases matching TRBD1. Germline CDR1 reads LNHDA; CDR2 reads SQIVND (reference sequence). CDR3 length equals 15 residues. The V and J ends lost 6 bases and 9 bases, in that order; junction bases with no gene match: 14. CDR3 nucleotides: TGTGCCAGTAGCCAGGGGGTGTCGGCCTGGGGTGAGCAGTTCTTC. It specifies CASSQGVSAWGEQFF.

This clone was recorded a few times. The chain is built from TRBV5-1 and TRBJ1-2; tentatively, D is TRBD1 (6 bases). The germline V gene has CDR1 SGHRS and CDR2 YFSETQ. The CDR3 extends over 15 amino acids. Trimming removed 2 bases at V and 2 bases at J, with 13 bases between. CDR3 in amino acids: CASSLGGHMNYGYTF. The CDR3 bases are TGCGCCAGCAGCTTAGGGGGACACATGAACTATGGCTACACCTTC.

This clone was seen a handful of times. The chain links TRBV7-8 to TRBJ1-6; TRBD1 aligns across 11 bases. Germline loops: CDR1 SGHVS, CDR2 FQNEAQ. V was pared by 10 bases and J by 5 bases, with 4 bases of the junction left unmatched. CDR3 size: 14 residues. The CDR3 coding sequence is TGTGCCACTCGGACAGGGGGCAATAATTCACCCCTCCACTTT. Its protein is CATRTGGNNSPLHF.

The genes are TRBV15 and TRBJ1-6; maybe TRBD1 (6 bases). V shed 5 bases and J shed 9 bases, with 14 bases lying between them. CDR1 and CDR2 from the germline V gene are LNHNV and YYDKDF (reference sequence). The length of the CDR3 is 14 residues. CDR3 region: CATSQGGGSSPLHF. The CDR3 bases are TGTGCCACCAGCCAAGGGGGAGGGTCTTCACCCCTCCACTTT.

V is TRBV19 and J is TRBJ1-6; D perhaps matches TRBD1 (5 bases). Trimming stripped 7 bases from V and 10 bases from J, with 14 bases between. Germline CDR1 LNHDA, CDR2 SQIVND (reference sequence). The CDR3 sequence is 13 residues long. CDR3 in DNA: TGTGCCAGTAAACAGGAAGTTGGCTCACCCCTCCACTTT. Amino acids: CASKQEVGSPLHF.

V is TRBV6-4 and J is TRBJ2-1, with D possibly being TRBD2 (5 bases). Trimming removed 2 bases from V and 0 bases from J, with 11 bases in between. CDR1 is MRHNA, CDR2 SNTAGT, per germline. The CDR3 spans 16 residues. CDR3 sequence (DNA): TGTGCCAGCAGTGACCAGCTAGCTGGCTCCTACAATGAGCAGTTCTTC. Protein: CASSDQLAGSYNEQFF.

V and J are TRBV24-1 and TRBJ2-5; TRBD1 aligns across 10 bases. The length of the CDR3 is 15 residues. V gave up 3 bases and J gave up 5 bases; unmatched junction bases: 5. CDR1 KGHDR and CDR2 SFDVKD come from the germline V gene. The CDR3 loop is CATSDATGGAETQYF. For the CDR3, the DNA is TGTGCCACCAGTGATGCGACAGGGGGCGCGGAGACCCAGTACTTC.

The rearrangement joins TRBV9 to TRBJ1-1; D might be TRBD1 (5 bases). CDR1 is SGDLS, CDR2 YYNGEE, per germline. Trimming shortened V by 0 bases and J by 4 bases, and 10 bases separated the two germline ends. The CDR3 has 14 amino acids. The CDR3 DNA follows: TGTGCCAGCAGCGTAGAGGGGCTAACCACTGAAGCTTTCTTT. It yields the protein CASSVEGLTTEAFF.

The chain employs TRBV24-1 and TRBJ2-3, with 8 bases that match TRBD1. Unmatched junction bases numbered 3, after V lost 4 bases and J lost 4 bases. The CDR3 loop spans 14 amino acids. Germline V CDR1 and CDR2: KGHDR, SFDVKD. The CDR3 sequence is CATSDRTGPDTQYF. In nucleotides, the CDR3 is TGTGCCACCAGTGACAGGACAGGGCCAGATACGCAGTATTTT.

V usage is TRBV27 and J usage is TRBJ2-7, with D possibly matching TRBD1 (6 bases). Trimming cost V 3 bases and J 0 bases, with 12 bases left between them. The CDR3 contains 15 residues. The germline V gene has CDR1 MNHEY and CDR2 SMNVEV (reference sequence). The CDR3 spells CASSFRDTNSYEQYF. The CDR3 DNA is TGTGCCAGCAGTTTCCGGGACACGAACTCCTACGAGCAGTACTTC.

The rearrangement uses TRBV7-3 and TRBJ1-1; D is possibly TRBD1 (5 bases). In germline, CDR1 is SGHTA, CDR2 FQGTGA. The length of the CDR3 is 15 residues. With 5 bases removed from V and 3 bases from J, the gap between germline ends came to 16 bases. CDR3 nucleotide sequence: TGTGCCAGCAGCCCGCCCGGCAGGGCGGACACTGAAGCTTTCTTT. Protein sequence: CASSPPGRADTEAFF.

This chain's CDR3 is CASSQGGASNQPQHF. The CDR3, as DNA: TGTGCCAGCAGCCAAGGGGGGGCGAGCAATCAGCCCCAGCATTTT. The V and J genes are TRBV2 and TRBJ1-5, with a weak D call TRBD1 (6 bases). Germline V CDR1 and CDR2: SNHLY, FYNNEI. Trimming pared 6 bases from V and 1 base from J, leaving 13 bases between. The CDR3 covers 15 residues. Using reference TRBV2 and TRBJ1-5 for the parts outside the CDR3, the full variable domain is EPEVTQTPSHQVTQMGQEVILRCVPISNHLYFYWYRQILGQKVEFLVSFYNNEISEKSEIFDDQFSVERPDGSNFTLKIRSTKLEDSAMYFCASSQGGASNQPQHFGDGTRLSIL.

The chain is built from TRBV24-1 and TRBJ2-7; a possible D gene is TRBD2 (5 bases). V shed 2 bases and J shed 6 bases, with 16 bases lying between them. In germline, CDR1 is KGHDR, CDR2 SFDVKD. The CDR3 is 15 amino acids. The CDR3 loop reads CATSDSRGRGFEQYF. The CDR3 bases are TGTGCCACCAGTGATTCGAGAGGGAGAGGGTTCGAGCAGTACTTC.

The J gene is TRBJ1-6, the V gene TRBV19; D unclear. Trimming took 3 bases from V and 6 from J, leaving 12 bases between them. Germline-derived CDR1 and CDR2 are LNHDA and SQIVND (reference sequence). The CDR3 extends over 15 amino acids. The CDR3 DNA sequence: TGTGCCAGTAGTATCGACCGACTGAGTAATTCACCCCTCCACTTT. The encoded protein is CASSIDRLSNSPLHF.

J is TRBJ2-2 and V is TRBV6-6; TRBD1 might be the D (5 bases). Germline loops: CDR1 MNHNY, CDR2 SVGAGI (reference sequence). The CDR3 length is 15 residues. Trimming shortened V by 6 bases and J by 0 bases, and 11 bases separated the two germline ends. In DNA, the CDR3 is TGTGCCAGCAGCCTGGACACCCCGAACACCGGGGAGCTGTTTTTT. It specifies CASSLDTPNTGELFF.

The chain uses TRBV11-2 and TRBJ1-2, with D tentatively TRBD1 (5 bases). The CDR3 covers 13 residues. Per the germline V gene, CDR1 is SGHAT and CDR2 is FQNNGV. Trimming shortened V by 5 bases and J by 6 bases, and 13 bases separated the two germline ends. This chain's CDR3 is CASSLGLGDGYTF. The CDR3 region has the DNA TGTGCCAGCAGCCTGGGACTTGGAGATGGCTACACCTTC. Looking up the rest from reference TRBV11-2 and TRBJ1-2 gives the full variable domain: EAGVAQSPRYKIIEKRQSVAFWCNPISGHATLYWYQQILGQGPKLLIQFQNNGVVDDSQLPKDRFSAERLKGVDSTLKIQPAKLEDSAVYLCASSLGLGDGYTFGSGTRLTVV.

The CDR3 spells CASSGQGREKLFF. CDR3 coding DNA: TGTGCCAGTAGCGGGCAGGGTAGGGAAAAACTGTTTTTT. The J gene is TRBJ1-4, the V gene TRBV19; D might be TRBD1 (5 bases). V lost 6 bases and J 8 bases, leaving 13 bases between the germline ends. From germline, CDR1 is LNHDA and CDR2 SQIVND (reference sequence). CDR3 length: 13 residues. Full variable domain (rest looked up from reference TRBV19 and TRBJ1-4): DGGITQSPKYLFRKEGQNVTLSCEQNLNHDAMYWYRQDPGQGLRLIYYSQIVNDFQKGDIAEGYSVSREKKESFPLTVTSAQKNPTAFYLCASSGQGREKLFFGSGTQLSVL.

This clone was picked up one time. This chain uses TRBV30 with TRBJ1-2; D perhaps matches TRBD1 (5 bases). Germline-derived CDR1 and CDR2 are GTSNPN and SVGIG (reference sequence). V gave up 0 bases and J gave up 6 bases, with 17 bases separating them. The CDR3 extends over 15 amino acids. The CDR3 sequence is CAWSVGTRRVNGYTF. CDR3 nucleotide sequence: TGTGCCTGGAGTGTTGGGACGAGGAGGGTCAATGGCTACACCTTC.

The chain is built from TRBV13 and TRBJ1-1; possibly TRBD1 for D (6 bases). Germline-derived CDR1 and CDR2 are PRHDT and FYEKMQ (reference sequence). The CDR3 length is 16 residues. V was trimmed by 1 base and J by 3 bases, leaving 15 bases between them. CDR3 nucleotides: TGTGCCAGCAGCTTAGCGGGTGGGAAGGGGGACACTGAAGCTTTCTTT. It is translated as CASSLAGGKGDTEAFF.

The chain is built from TRBV28 and TRBJ1-6; D is uncertain. Germline CDR1 MDHEN, CDR2 SYDVKM. The CDR3 length is 11 residues. The ends were cut back, 3 bases at V and 10 bases at J, with 4 bases in the middle. The CDR3 spells CASSLRSPLHF. CDR3 DNA sequence: TGTGCCAGCAGTTTGCGCTCACCCCTCCACTTT.

The chain joins TRBV19 to TRBJ1-4, with 9 bases that match TRBD1. The ends lost 4 bases at V and 10 bases at J; junction bases unmatched: 10. Germline V lookup: CDR1 LNHDA, CDR2 SQIVND (reference sequence). CDR3 length: 15 residues. The chain's CDR3 is CASSRGQDRGGKLFF. CDR3 in DNA: TGTGCCAGTAGTAGAGGGCAGGACAGGGGCGGAAAACTGTTTTTT.

The chain links TRBV23-1 to TRBJ2-1; possibly TRBD1 for D (6 bases). TRBV23-1 is noted as an ORF with a role that remains uncertain. The CDR3 extends over 17 amino acids. Trimming removed 0 bases from V and 2 bases from J, with 14 bases in between. CDR3 sequence reads: CASSQSRQGITYNEQFF. The CDR3 region has the DNA TGCGCCAGCAGTCAATCGCGGCAGGGGATCACCTACAATGAGCAGTTCTTC.

The chain carries TRBV4-2 and TRBJ2-2, with 15 bases aligning to TRBD2. The trim removed 0 bases at V and 13 bases at J, leaving 6 bases unmatched. This CDR3 is 16 amino acids long. The germline V gene encodes CDR1 LGHNA and CDR2 YNFKEQ. CDR3 loop: CASSQDPGTSGRSLFF. CDR3 nucleotide sequence: TGTGCCAGCAGCCAAGATCCGGGGACTAGCGGGAGGTCGCTGTTTTTT.

The gene calls are TRBV4-2 and TRBJ2-3; maybe TRBD2 (6 bases). With 3 bases removed from V and 1 base from J, the gap between germline ends came to 11 bases. Germline loops: CDR1 LGHNA, CDR2 YNFKEQ. The CDR3 covers 15 residues. CDR3 sequence (DNA): TGTGCCAGCAGCCACCCGGAGGGAGGCACAGATACGCAGTATTTT. Amino acids: CASSHPEGGTDTQYF.

V gene TRBV5-7 combines with J gene TRBJ2-6; TRBD1 matches at 8 bases. TRBV5-7 is marked as an open reading frame, function uncertain. J lost 12 bases, V lost 4 bases, and 9 bases had no gene match. There are 14 residues in the CDR3. This chain's CDR3 is CASSPGTGPRVLTF. For the CDR3, the DNA is TGTGCCAGCAGCCCCGGGACAGGTCCTCGCGTCCTGACTTTC.

The J gene is TRBJ2-1, the V gene TRBV19; tentative D call: TRBD2 (6 bases). Germline CDR1 LNHDA, CDR2 SQIVND (reference sequence). The CDR3 contains 14 residues. V lost 3 bases and J 2 bases, leaving 8 bases between the germline ends. CDR3 sequence reads: CASSMRGAYNEQFF. DNA of the CDR3: TGTGCCAGTAGTATGCGGGGAGCCTACAATGAGCAGTTCTTC.

The genes are TRBV7-9 and TRBJ2-2; 12 nucleotides line up with TRBD2. CDR1 SEHNR and CDR2 FQNEAQ come from the germline V gene (reference sequence). The CDR3 totals 16 residues. The junction had 6 bases not matched to a gene; V was cut back by 3 bases and J by 7 bases. The CDR3: CASSFGLAGSGGELFF. CDR3 in DNA: TGTGCCAGCAGCTTCGGACTAGCGGGGTCTGGCGGGGAGCTGTTTTTT.

The chain employs TRBV20-1 and TRBJ1-2; unclear D gene. This CDR3 has 11 residues. Trimming removed 3 bases at V and 8 bases at J, with 10 bases between. In germline, CDR1 is DFQATT, CDR2 SNEGSKA (reference sequence). CDR3 nucleotides: TGCAGTGCTAGTAGCCTAAACGGCTACACCTTC. Amino acids: CSASSLNGYTF.